The 26 T cell receptor beta chains listed next were all sequenced from one sample in a study of radiotherapy plus CTLA-4 blockade in lung cancer. TCRdb's copy holds only in-frame clones and misses some; the assay was immunoSEQ multiplex PCR. The sample holds some 25,000 clones, approximately 74% seen once. The source was peripheral blood, collected from a patient treated with radiotherapy plus ipilimumab. These receptors were collected from a human donor with non-small cell lung cancer whose response to radiotherapy plus ipilimumab could not be evaluated.

This chain connects TRBV9 to TRBJ2-1; 8 positions agree with TRBD2. V lost 0 bases and J lost 8; bases outside the gene matches: 4. Per the germline V gene, CDR1 is SGDLS and CDR2 is YYNGEE. The CDR3 covers 14 residues. The CDR3 is CASSVVSGIDEQFF. CDR3 nucleotides: TGTGCCAGCAGCGTAGTTAGCGGGATCGATGAGCAGTTCTTC.

V and J are TRBV5-1 and TRBJ1-5, with TRBD1 as a possible D gene (6 bases). The germline V gene encodes CDR1 SGHRS and CDR2 YFSETQ. Trimming removed 3 bases from V and 9 bases from J, with 13 bases in between. The CDR3 is 13 residues long. CDR3 DNA: TGCGCCAGCAGCTGGAACGGACAGCCGCCCCAGCATTTT. Encoded protein: CASSWNGQPPQHF. The variable domain in full, completed from reference TRBV5-1 and TRBJ1-5, reads KAGVTQTPRYLIKTRGQQVTLSCSPISGHRSVSWYQQTPGQGLQFLFEYFSETQRNKGNFPGRFSGRQFSNSRSEMNVSTLELGDSALYLCASSWNGQPPQHFGDGTRLSIL.

In its sample, this clone was seen once. The J gene is TRBJ2-3, the V gene TRBV7-9; a possible D gene is TRBD1 (6 bases). V gave up 7 bases and J gave up 5 bases, with 19 bases separating them. Germline V gene sequence: CDR1 SEHNR, CDR2 FQNEAQ (reference sequence). CDR3 length: 15 amino acids. In DNA, the CDR3 is TGTGCCAGCATTCTAGTAGGGGGAGAGGGAGATACGCAGTATTTT. Translation: CASILVGGEGDTQYF.

In its sample, this clone was seen a few times. The V gene is TRBV7-8, the J gene TRBJ2-1; perhaps TRBD2 as D (6 bases). The V end was cut by 4 bases, the J end by 9 bases, with 16 bases between. The CDR3 is 14 residues long. Germline V CDR1 and CDR2: SGHVS, FQNEAQ. This CDR3 reads CASSSGSLGGEQFF. For the CDR3, the DNA is TGTGCCAGCAGCTCGGGCAGCCTGGGAGGTGAGCAGTTCTTC.

J is TRBJ2-3 and V is TRBV5-1; 7 bases map to TRBD2. This CDR3 is built from 16 residues. The germline gives CDR1 SGHRS, CDR2 YFSETQ. V shed 0 bases, J shed 1 base, and the junction held 5 bases outside the gene matches. The CDR3 protein is CASSLGLAVGTDTQYF. In nucleotides, the CDR3 is TGCGCCAGCAGCTTGGGGCTAGCGGTTGGCACAGATACGCAGTATTTT.

The chain combines TRBV6-5 with TRBJ1-2; a possible D gene is TRBD1 (6 bases). Germline V CDR1 and CDR2: MNHEY, SVGAGI. The germline V and J ends were trimmed by 2 bases and 7 bases, with 8 bases remaining between them. The CDR3 sequence is 12 residues long. The chain's CDR3 is CASSYRGGGYTF. CDR3 bases: TGTGCCAGCAGTTACCGAGGGGGTGGCTACACCTTC.

In DNA form, the CDR3 reads TGTGCCAGTAGTCCACTAGCGGGGTCTAGCACAGATACGCAGTATTTT. It yields the protein CASSPLAGSSTDTQYF. The V call is TRBV19, the J call TRBJ2-3; TRBD2 matches at 10 bases. Trimming at V came to 5 bases and at J to 0 bases, leaving 5 bases not matched to a gene. The CDR3 is 16 amino acids. Germline V gene sequence: CDR1 LNHDA, CDR2 SQIVND (reference sequence). Complete variable domain (other parts from reference TRBV19 and TRBJ2-3): DGGITQSPKYLFRKEGQNVTLSCEQNLNHDAMYWYRQDPGQGLRLIYYSQIVNDFQKGDIAEGYSVSREKKESFPLTVTSAQKNPTAFYLCASSPLAGSSTDTQYFGPGTRLTVL.

CDR3: CASSDPVQNYEQYF. The CDR3 nucleotides are TGTGCCAGCAGTGATCCAGTACAGAACTACGAGCAGTACTTC. J is TRBJ2-7 and V is TRBV6-1; no clear D gene. CDR1 is MNHNS and CDR2 is SASEGT in the germline V gene. This CDR3 comprises 14 residues. V lost 3 bases and J 3 bases, leaving 12 bases between the germline ends.

This clone was found a few times. This rearrangement joins TRBV29-1 to TRBJ2-7; D uncertain. This CDR3 has 13 residues. V was clipped by 4 bases and J by 5 bases, with 15 bases between them. Germline V CDR1 and CDR2: SQVTM, ANQGSEA. The CDR3 reads CSVAVSNYHEQYF. CDR3 bases: TGCAGCGTTGCGGTCTCCAACTACCACGAGCAGTACTTC.

The chain carries TRBV18 and TRBJ2-6; perhaps TRBD2 as D (6 bases). Germline assignment: CDR1 KGHSH and CDR2 LQKENI. V lost 0 bases and J 1 base, leaving 22 bases between the germline ends. The CDR3 has 21 amino acids. CDR3 coding DNA: TGTGCCAGCTCACCACCGGTTTTTAGGGACTGGGGATATTCTGGGGCCAACGTCCTGACTTTC. Its protein is CASSPPVFRDWGYSGANVLTF.

The rearrangement links TRBV7-2 to TRBJ2-1, with 7 bases that match TRBD2. The J segment lost 2 bases and the V segment lost 1 base, leaving 2 bases of the junction unmatched. Per the germline V gene, CDR1 is SGHTA and CDR2 is FQGNSA. The CDR3 has 15 amino acids. CDR3 region: CASSLGGGAYNEQFF. The CDR3 region has the DNA TGTGCCAGCAGCTTAGGTGGGGGGGCCTACAATGAGCAGTTCTTC.

J is TRBJ2-1 and V is TRBV27; 16 nucleotides agree with TRBD2. The germline V gene has CDR1 MNHEY and CDR2 SMNVEV (reference sequence). The V segment lost 5 bases and the J segment 14 bases; nucleotides outside the gene matches: 15. The CDR3 has 17 amino acids. CDR3 nucleotides: TGTGCCAGCAGTACGACGGGACTAGCGGGAGGGTACGGGATGGAGTTCTTC. Protein sequence: CASSTTGLAGGYGMEFF.

This chain joins TRBV6-4 and TRBJ1-2, with D unresolved. Between the trimmed V and J ends, which lost 2 bases and 2 bases, there was a span of 3 bases. This CDR3 is built from 12 residues. CDR1 is MRHNA, CDR2 SNTAGT, per germline. The CDR3 region is CASSDTNYGYTF. CDR3 nucleotides: TGTGCCAGCAGTGACACAAACTATGGCTACACCTTC.

In the case of this clone: A junction boundary mismatches the germline segment, possibly from a read error. CDR3 in amino acids: CASSPGQGSPDNF. As DNA, the CDR3 is TGCGCCAGCAGCCCGGGACAGGGTAGCCCTGACAACTTC. The chain uses TRBV5-1 and TRBJ2-7, with 9 bases fitting TRBD1. The germline V gene has CDR1 SGHRS and CDR2 YFSETQ. The CDR3 totals 13 residues.

V and J are TRBV5-4 and TRBJ2-3, with D possibly matching TRBD1 (6 bases). CDR1 is SGHNT and CDR2 is YYREEE in the germline V gene (reference sequence). This CDR3 has 15 residues. The ends were cut back, 4 bases at V and 2 bases at J, with 14 bases in the middle. CDR3 sequence reads: CASSPRGTYTDTQYF. CDR3 DNA sequence: TGTGCCAGCAGCCCCAGGGGCACCTACACAGATACGCAGTATTTT.

In nucleotides, the CDR3 is TGTGCCAGCAGTATGTGGGGAGGGTCCTACGAGCAGTACTTC. Translating gives CASSMWGGSYEQYF. The rearrangement joins TRBV6-5 to TRBJ2-5, with TRBD2 identical over 7 bases. TRBJ2-7 matches the DNA end more closely, so the J call is doubtful. Germline V lookup: CDR1 MNHEY, CDR2 SVGAGI. This CDR3 is 14 amino acids long.

This clone is a singleton in its sample. The rearrangement uses TRBV7-9 and TRBJ2-1; 16 nucleotides align to TRBD2. CDR3 length: 16 residues. The V gene's germline CDR1 is SEHNR and CDR2 FQNEAQ (reference sequence). Unmatched junction bases numbered 7, after V lost 5 bases and J lost 9 bases. CDR3 in amino acids: CASSPGGLAGGFEQFF. The CDR3 bases are TGTGCCAGCAGCCCCGGGGGACTAGCGGGAGGGTTTGAGCAGTTCTTC.

This chain uses TRBV18 with TRBJ2-3, with TRBD2 matching over 8 bases. This CDR3 contains 16 residues. CDR1 is KGHSH, CDR2 LQKENI, per germline. Trimming took 3 bases from V and 2 from J; bases not matched to a gene: 7. The CDR3 spells CASSPLGRVTTDTQYF. Here the CDR3 DNA reads TGTGCCAGCTCACCCCTCGGGAGGGTGACCACAGATACGCAGTATTTT.

This clone was counted only a few times. The chain is built from TRBV6-1 and TRBJ1-4, with D unresolved. The CDR3 extends over 12 amino acids. CDR1 and CDR2 from the germline V gene are MNHNS and SASEGT. The ends were cut back, 4 bases at V and 8 bases at J, with 8 bases in the middle. The CDR3 sequence: CASSVRGEKLFF. The CDR3, as DNA: TGTGCCAGCAGTGTCCGAGGAGAAAAACTGTTTTTT.

The chain combines TRBV2 with TRBJ2-7, with D perhaps matching TRBD1 (6 bases). The CDR3 is 13 amino acids. Trimming removed 4 bases from V and 5 bases from J, with 12 bases in between. Germline V gene sequence: CDR1 SNHLY, CDR2 FYNNEI. The CDR3 loop is CASSGQGNHEQYF. For the CDR3, the DNA is TGTGCCAGCAGTGGTCAGGGGAACCACGAGCAGTACTTC.

The rearrangement links TRBV7-9 to TRBJ2-1, with D possibly matching TRBD2 (5 bases). CDR1 and CDR2 from the germline V gene are SEHNR and FQNEAQ (reference sequence). This CDR3 region has 15 residues. Trimming took 3 bases from V and 9 from J, leaving 18 bases between them. CDR3 sequence (DNA): TGTGCCAGCAGCTTCGGGAAGTGGGAGTTGGTTGAGCAGTTCTTC. Its protein is CASSFGKWELVEQFF.

CDR3 residues: CASSPNSNEQFF. The CDR3 nucleotides are TGTGCCAGCAGTCCTAATTCCAATGAGCAGTTCTTC. V gene TRBV2 combines with J gene TRBJ2-1, with no clear D. Germline V lookup: CDR1 SNHLY, CDR2 FYNNEI. With 5 bases removed from V and 6 bases from J, the gap between germline ends came to 8 bases. The CDR3 loop spans 12 amino acids.

CDR3 in amino acids: CAISADRYGYTF. The DNA for the CDR3 is TGTGCCATCAGTGCGGACAGATATGGCTACACCTTC. The V gene is TRBV10-3, the J gene TRBJ1-2; possible D gene TRBD1, 6 bases. The V gene lost 4 bases and the J gene lost 5 bases, with 8 bases spanning the gap. Germline CDR1 reads ENHRY; CDR2 reads SYGVKD. The CDR3 consists of 12 residues.

The chain couples TRBV2 to TRBJ1-2; D might be TRBD1 (6 bases). Trimming cost V 1 base and J 3 bases, with 15 bases left between them. Germline V gene data show CDR1 as SNHLY and CDR2 as FYNNEI. The CDR3 has 16 residues. CDR3 nucleotide sequence: TGTGCCAGCAGTGAAGGGGCCAGGGGTGGAGACTATGGCTACACCTTC. Residues: CASSEGARGGDYGYTF.

V gene TRBV19 combines with J gene TRBJ2-4, with 9 bases aligning to TRBD2. Germline V gene sequence: CDR1 LNHDA, CDR2 SQIVND (reference sequence). Trimming removed 6 bases from V and 7 bases from J; junction bases left unmatched: 4. The CDR3 loop spans 13 amino acids. CDR3 sequence: CASRASGMNIQYF. DNA for the CDR3: TGTGCCAGTAGGGCTAGCGGGATGAACATTCAGTACTTC.

The chain links TRBV27 to TRBJ2-3; D is ambiguous. CDR3 length equals 17 residues. Per the germline V gene, CDR1 is MNHEY and CDR2 is SMNVEV (reference sequence). Deletions cut 3 bases from V and 0 bases from J, with 16 bases between. In nucleotides, the CDR3 is TGTGCCAGCAGTTTCAAACATCCGATTCTTAGCACAGATACGCAGTATTTT. Translating gives CASSFKHPILSTDTQYF.